This entry describes one T cell receptor beta chain. What it binds is not known. Germline V gene data show CDR1 as SQVTM and CDR2 as ANQGSEA. The CDR3 covers 16 residues. The V and J ends lost 2 bases and 7 bases respectively, with 21 bases between them. The PCR contained 60 Vbeta and 13 Jbeta primers. The authors' processing: Later analysis identified around 85 million unique TCR beta chains, approximately 10 million shared. The method was immunoSEQ multiplex PCR; TCRdb's version includes in-frame clones alone and lacks a portion of them. The V and J calls and the clone size are those of that table, but D and trimming were determined from the DNA. Of a few hundred thousand clones listed, under 90% were seen once; the top ten hold 0.3% to 0.35%. These data are taken from a study of cytomegalovirus exposure and HLA in healthy donors. Findings of the study overall: It was only CMV serostatus that was available as immune exposure information.

Specimen: PBMCs. The V gene is TRBV29-1, the J gene TRBJ2-1, with D maybe TRBD2 (5 bases). This clonotype was obtained from a girl aged 2 to 10 in good health and CMV-seronegative. This chain's CDR3 is CSVETYPERARNEQFF. Here the CDR3 DNA reads TGCAGCGTTGAAACTTATCCGGAGAGGGCGCGAAATGAGCAGTTCTTC.